Listed here is a single TCR beta chain. TCRdb's table, derived via immunoSEQ multiplex PCR, lists solely in-frame clones and lacks some. The table has 160,000 or so clones, around nine tenths seen once; the top ten hold more than 1.3%. The sample comes from a study of T cell responses to AZD1222 COVID-19 vaccine. CDR1 and CDR2 (germline): LGHNT, FRNRAP. The germline V and J ends were trimmed by 0 bases and 5 bases, with 19 bases remaining between them. The CDR3 spans 17 residues. The sequence was obtained from an adult who received the AZD1222 COVID-19 vaccine. Material: peripheral blood, obtained 28 days after the second AZD1222 dose. The chain uses TRBV12-5 and TRBJ1-1; unclear D gene. CDR3: CASGLVLLNTGGTEAFF. The CDR3 region has the DNA TGTGCTAGTGGTTTGGTTCTTTTGAACACCGGTGGGACTGAAGCTTTCTTT.